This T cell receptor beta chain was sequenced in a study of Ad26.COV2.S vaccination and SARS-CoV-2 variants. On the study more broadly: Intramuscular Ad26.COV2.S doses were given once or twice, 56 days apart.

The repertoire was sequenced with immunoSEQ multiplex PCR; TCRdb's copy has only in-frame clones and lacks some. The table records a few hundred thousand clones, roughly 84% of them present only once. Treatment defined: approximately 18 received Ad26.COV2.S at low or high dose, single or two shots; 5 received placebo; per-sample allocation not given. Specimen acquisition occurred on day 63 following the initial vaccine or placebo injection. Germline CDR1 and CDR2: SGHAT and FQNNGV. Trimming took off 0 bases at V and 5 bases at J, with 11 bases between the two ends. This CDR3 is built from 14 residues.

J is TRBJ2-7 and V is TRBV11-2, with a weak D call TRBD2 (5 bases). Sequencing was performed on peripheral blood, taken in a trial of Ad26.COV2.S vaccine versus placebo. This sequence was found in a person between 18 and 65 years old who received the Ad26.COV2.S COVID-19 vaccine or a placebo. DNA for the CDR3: TGTGCCAGCAGCTTAGATCCGGGGATCCACGAGCAGTACTTC. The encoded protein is CASSLDPGIHEQYF.